Listed below are T cell receptor beta chains from one sample, sequenced in a study of blood T cell repertoires in COVID-19. Sequencing was performed with immunoSEQ multiplex PCR; in TCRdb, only in-frame clones are kept and a portion is missing. The sample yields about 330,000 clones, approximately 88% seen once. The sequencing sample was made of peripheral blood. These receptors were collected from a woman between 50 and 59 years old with active or convalescent COVID-19. Each CDR3 is given with its conserved first and last residue. Fields, in order: CDR3 DNA, CDR3 protein, V gene, D gene, clone size, J gene. A D gene is named only where the DNA matches it firmly. Clone size is given for some rows only: seen once, a few or many times, or a class if the clone is expanded.

TGTGCCAGCAGCTTCGGACAGACCAACACTGAAGCTTTCTTT CASSFGQTNTEAFF TRBV7-2 - - TRBJ1-1
TGTGCCAGCAGATTGTCAGTTAACACCGGGGAGCTGTTTTTT CASRLSVNTGELFF TRBV6-5 - - TRBJ2-2
TGTGCCAGCAGTTTATCACTGACAGGGAGGGCTTTCTTT CASSLSLTGRAFF TRBV27 TRBD1 - TRBJ1-1
TGTGCCAGCAGTTTCTGGGAACAGGGGAATCAGCCCCAGCATTTT CASSFWEQGNQPQHF TRBV28 TRBD1 - TRBJ1-5
TGTGCCAGCACGGAAAGGGACAGGATCTACTTC CASTERDRIYF TRBV28 TRBD1 - TRBJ1-2
TGTGCCAGCACAAACAGGGCCGGGGAGCTGTTTTTT CASTNRAGELFF TRBV6-6 - - TRBJ2-2
TGTGCCAGCAGCTCGACTAGCGGAGCGGGATCCGGGGAGCTGTTTTTT CASSSTSGAGSGELFF TRBV5-5 TRBD2 - TRBJ2-2
TGTGCCAGTAGTAATCGGGACATAAGGGGAATGGTTCAGTACTTC CASSNRDIRGMVQYF TRBV19 - - TRBJ2-4
TGTGCCAGCAGTTACCTGGGCGTCGACGAGCAGTACTTC CASSYLGVDEQYF TRBV6-5 - - TRBJ2-7
TGCGCCAGCAGCCGCACGAGGACTTCGAATAATGAAAAACTGTTTTTT CASSRTRTSNNEKLFF TRBV4-1 - - TRBJ1-4
TGTGCCAGCAGCGTAGTCTCCGGGGGTTATGGGGCCAACGTCCTGACTTTC CASSVVSGGYGANVLTF TRBV9 - - TRBJ2-6
TGTGCCAGCAGCTTAGATGGCAGGGGGGAGTCACCCCTCCACTTT CASSLDGRGESPLHF TRBV7-9 TRBD1 - TRBJ1-6
TGTGCCACCAGCAGAGATCCCGGGCTAGCGGGAGGTGAGCAGTTCTTC CATSRDPGLAGGEQFF TRBV15 TRBD2 - TRBJ2-1
TGTGCCACCAGCAGAGATTTGGGGACACAACCCGGGGTGAACACTGAAGCTTTCTTT CATSRDLGTQPGVNTEAFF TRBV15 - - TRBJ1-1
TGTGCCAGCAGCTTGACAGGGGACTACGAGCAGTACTTC CASSLTGDYEQYF TRBV5-4 TRBD1 few TRBJ2-7
TGTGCCAGCCCCTTGGAGGACAGAAATCAGCCCCAGCATTTT CASPLEDRNQPQHF TRBV9 - - TRBJ1-5
TGTGCCAGCAGTTACGACAGGGGGGCTGGAAACACCATATATTTT CASSYDRGAGNTIYF TRBV6-5 TRBD1 - TRBJ1-3
TGCGCCAGCAGCCAACCAGGGCGCGGAAACACCATATATTTT CASSQPGRGNTIYF TRBV4-1 - - TRBJ1-3
TGTGCCAGCAGCTTAGAGTTAGCGGGAGCCTACGAGCAGTACTTC CASSLELAGAYEQYF TRBV7-2 TRBD2 - TRBJ2-7
TGTGCCAGCAGCTTCCAACAGGGGGCCTCCACCTTC CASSFQQGASTF TRBV7-2 TRBD1 - TRBJ1-2
TGTGCCTGGAGTGCCCGTGGTAGAGGGCATCAGCCCCAGCATTTT CAWSARGRGHQPQHF TRBV30 - once TRBJ1-5
TGCGCCAGCAGCCAAGTAGGGGGCCGGACTGAAGCTTTCTTT CASSQVGGRTEAFF TRBV4-3 TRBD1 - TRBJ1-1
TGTGCCAGCAGCTTGGTGGGAGGGTATGAGCAGTTCTTC CASSLVGGYEQFF TRBV7-2 TRBD2 - TRBJ2-1
TGTGCCAGCAGCCCCACCGGGAGCGGGGGGGCGATAGATACGCAGTATTTT CASSPTGSGGAIDTQYF TRBV3-1/TRBV3-2 TRBD2 once TRBJ2-3
TGTGCCAGCAGCTTAGAGGGGGGATCACCCCTCCACTTT CASSLEGGSPLHF TRBV11-2 - - TRBJ1-6
TGTGCCAGCTCACCACAACGTGGTCAGGGCACTGAAGCTTTCTTT CASSPQRGQGTEAFF TRBV18 - - TRBJ1-1
TGCGCCAGCAGCCACCCAGGACTTTACAATGAGCAGTTCTTC CASSHPGLYNEQFF TRBV4-3 - - TRBJ2-1
TGTGCCAGCGGGACAGGGATGTCCTACGAGCAGTACTTC CASGTGMSYEQYF TRBV2 TRBD1 once TRBJ2-7
TGTGCCACCAGTGACTCAGGGGGACGCAATCAGCCCCAGCATTTT CATSDSGGRNQPQHF TRBV24-1 TRBD1 - TRBJ1-5
TGTGCCAGCAGCTTGGGGGGGGACCCTTGGAATGAGCAGTTCTTC CASSLGGDPWNEQFF TRBV5-4 - - TRBJ2-1
TGTGCCAGCAGCACTCTGAACACTGAAGCTTTCTTT CASSTLNTEAFF TRBV5-6 - - TRBJ1-1
TGTGCTAGCAGCGCCGGGACTAGCGGGACTGATACGCAGTATTTT CASSAGTSGTDTQYF TRBV7-7 TRBD2 - TRBJ2-3
TGTGCCAGCAGTTACGATCCCCCAGGGGGGATGTCACCCCTCCACTTT CASSYDPPGGMSPLHF TRBV6-5 TRBD1 - TRBJ1-6
TGTGCCAGCAGCCAATCAAGCGGCGGGGGACCGAGCTCCTACAATGAGCAGTTCTTC CASSQSSGGGPSSYNEQFF TRBV4-2 TRBD2 - TRBJ2-1
TGTGCCACCAGCAGAGATCGGAACACCATATATTTT CATSRDRNTIYF TRBV15 - - TRBJ1-3
TGTGCCAGCAGCCAAGATAAAGTGGGGGGGAAGGACCAGTACTTC CASSQDKVGGKDQYF TRBV3-1/TRBV3-2 TRBD2 - TRBJ2-5
TGTGCCAGCAGTTACGAAAGAAGGGGCGAGCAGTACTTC CASSYERRGEQYF TRBV6-5 - - TRBJ2-7
TGTGCCAGTCAACAGGGGAACGATCAGCCCCAGCATTTT CASQQGNDQPQHF TRBV6-5 TRBD1 - TRBJ1-5
TGTGCCTGGAGATTGGGGACACCGAAATATGGCTACACCTTC CAWRLGTPKYGYTF TRBV30 - - TRBJ1-2
TGCGCCAGCAGCCAAACCGGGACTAGCGGAGCGAACACCGGGGAGCTGTTTTTT CASSQTGTSGANTGELFF TRBV4-1 TRBD2 - TRBJ2-2
TGTGCCAGCAGCTCGACAGCTAGCTATGGCTACACCTTC CASSSTASYGYTF TRBV11-2 - few TRBJ1-2
TGTGCCAGCAGTTACTCGGGCGGGAGGTCCACAGATACGCAGTATTTT CASSYSGGRSTDTQYF TRBV6-5 TRBD2 - TRBJ2-3
TGCAGTGCTAGTGGGGCTAGCGGAAGCCTTTACGAGCAGTACTTC CSASGASGSLYEQYF TRBV20-1 TRBD2 - TRBJ2-7